The T cell receptor beta chain under discussion was sequenced for a study of T cell repertoires in cytomegalovirus infection. There are many counts of this clonotype. The germline V and J ends were trimmed by 1 base and 6 bases, with 16 bases remaining between them. Germline CDR1 SGHAT, CDR2 FQNNGV. The CDR3 sequence is 16 residues long. TCRdb used MiXCR to reprocess the reads, holding one entry per CDR3 protein. This sample yields more than 500,000 distinct CDR3 sequences, of which 15% to 20% are seen a single time; about 24% belongs to the top ten. This TCR derives from a human donor in good health (CMV status not recorded). Some clones in this sample may be carry-over from other donors' samples. The chain links TRBV11-2 to TRBJ2-1; D possibly corresponds to TRBD2 (5 bases). The material sequenced was CD8+ T cells from PBMCs. The CDR3 sequence: CASSLGDYIKLNEQFF. Here the CDR3 DNA reads TGTGCCAGCAGCTTAGGCGACTACATAAAACTCAATGAGCAGTTCTTC.